This T cell receptor (beta chain) was identified in a study of spatial heterogeneity in lung cancer. CDR3 length equals 12 residues. Trimming cost V 1 base and J 9 bases, with 9 bases left between them. TCRdb used MiXCR to reprocess the 5' RACE reads, holding one entry per CDR3 protein. The table records about 120,000 distinct CDR3 sequences, under 14% of them present only once. Time point specified: blood at routine non-recurrence follow-up after resection. This clonotype was observed a handful of times. This TCR came from a female donor with early-stage non-small cell lung cancer. This chain joins TRBV12-3 or TRBV12-4 and TRBJ1-1; no clear D. The specimen was PBMCs, collected at follow-up. This CDR3 reads CASSLEGVKAFF. CDR3 bases: TGTGCCAGCAGTTTAGAGGGCGTGAAAGCTTTCTTT.